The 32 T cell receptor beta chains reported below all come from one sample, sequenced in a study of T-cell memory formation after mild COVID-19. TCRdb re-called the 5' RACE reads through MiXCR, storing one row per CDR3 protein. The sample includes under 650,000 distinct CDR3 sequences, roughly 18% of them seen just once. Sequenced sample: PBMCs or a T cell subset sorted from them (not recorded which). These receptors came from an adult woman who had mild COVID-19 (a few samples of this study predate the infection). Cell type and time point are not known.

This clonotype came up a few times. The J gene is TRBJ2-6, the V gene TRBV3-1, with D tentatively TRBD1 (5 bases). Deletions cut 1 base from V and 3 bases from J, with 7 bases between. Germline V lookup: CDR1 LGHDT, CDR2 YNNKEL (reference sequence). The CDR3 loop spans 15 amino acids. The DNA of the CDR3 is TGTGCCAGCAGCCAAGCAGGGTTTGGGGCCAACGTCCTGACTTTC. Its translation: CASSQAGFGANVLTF.

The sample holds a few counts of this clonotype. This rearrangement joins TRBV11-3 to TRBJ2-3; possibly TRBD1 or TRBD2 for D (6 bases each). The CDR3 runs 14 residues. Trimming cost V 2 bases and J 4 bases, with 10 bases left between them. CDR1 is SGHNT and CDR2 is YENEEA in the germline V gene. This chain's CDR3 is CASSLRRGPDTQYF. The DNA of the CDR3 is TGTGCCAGCAGCTTAAGACGGGGGCCAGATACGCAGTATTTT.

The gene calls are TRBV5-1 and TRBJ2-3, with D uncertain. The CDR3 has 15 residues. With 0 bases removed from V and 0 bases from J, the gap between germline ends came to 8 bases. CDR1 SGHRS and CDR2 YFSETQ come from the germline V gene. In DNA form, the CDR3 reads TGCGCCAGCAGCTTGGAAGGGATTAGCACAGATACGCAGTATTTT. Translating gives CASSLEGISTDTQYF.

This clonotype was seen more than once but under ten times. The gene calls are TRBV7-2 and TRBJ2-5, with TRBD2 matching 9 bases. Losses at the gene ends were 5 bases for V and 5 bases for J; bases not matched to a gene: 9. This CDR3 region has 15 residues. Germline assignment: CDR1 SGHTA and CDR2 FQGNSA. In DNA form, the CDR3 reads TGTGCCAGCAGCGGACCGGGACTAGCAGCTGAGACCCAGTACTTC. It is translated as CASSGPGLAAETQYF.

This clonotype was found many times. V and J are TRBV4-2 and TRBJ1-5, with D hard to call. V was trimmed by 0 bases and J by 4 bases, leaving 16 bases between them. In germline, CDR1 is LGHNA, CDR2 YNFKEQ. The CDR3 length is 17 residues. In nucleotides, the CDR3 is TGTGCCAGCAGCCAAGATCTAGCGGGCTATCTTAATCAGCCCCAGCATTTT. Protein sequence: CASSQDLAGYLNQPQHF.

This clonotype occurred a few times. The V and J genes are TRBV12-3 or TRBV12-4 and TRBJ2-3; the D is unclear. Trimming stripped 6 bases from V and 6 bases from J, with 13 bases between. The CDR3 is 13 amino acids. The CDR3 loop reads CASSLGRADTQYF. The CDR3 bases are TGTGCCAGCAGCCTAGGCAGAGCGGATACGCAGTATTTT.

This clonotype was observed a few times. In DNA form, the CDR3 reads TGCGCCAGCAGTCAATCGTTAGGCAAGCTCTCCTACAATGAGCAGTTCTTC. Its translation: CASSQSLGKLSYNEQFF. The chain has TRBV23-1 and TRBJ2-1, with unresolved D. Being an ORF, TRBV23-1 has a function that is uncertain. The CDR3 runs to 17 residues. V lost 0 bases and J lost 0, with 12 bases in between.

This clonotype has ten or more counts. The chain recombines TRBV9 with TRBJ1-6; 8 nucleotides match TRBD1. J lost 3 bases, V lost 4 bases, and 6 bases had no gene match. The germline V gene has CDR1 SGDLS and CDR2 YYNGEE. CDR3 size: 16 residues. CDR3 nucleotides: TGTGCCAGCAGCTCCGACAGGGGAAGCTATAATTCACCCCTCCACTTT. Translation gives CASSSDRGSYNSPLHF.

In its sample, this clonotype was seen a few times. CDR3: CASSDDSFSGANVLTF. CDR3 DNA: TGTGCCAGCAGCGACGACAGCTTCTCTGGGGCCAACGTCCTGACTTTC. The chain has TRBV7-6 and TRBJ2-6; D perhaps matches TRBD1 (5 bases). The V and J ends lost 5 bases and 0 bases respectively, with 11 bases between them. Looked up from germline, CDR1 is SGHVS and CDR2 is FNYEAQ. The CDR3 covers 16 residues. The full variable domain, rest sourced from reference TRBV7-6 and TRBJ2-6, is GAGVSQSPRYKVTKRGQDVALRCDPISGHVSLYWYRQALGQGPEFLTYFNYEAQQDKSGLPNDRFSAERPEGSISTLTIQRTEQRDSAMYRCASSDDSFSGANVLTFGAGSRLTVL.

The CDR3 DNA reads as TGTGCCAGCGGATCGCAGGGTTACAATGAGCAGTTCTTC. Translating gives CASGSQGYNEQFF. The chain employs TRBV12-3 or TRBV12-4 and TRBJ2-1; TRBD1 is a possible D gene (5 bases). The CDR3 is made up of 13 amino acids. V was trimmed by 8 bases and J by 4 bases, leaving 12 bases between them.

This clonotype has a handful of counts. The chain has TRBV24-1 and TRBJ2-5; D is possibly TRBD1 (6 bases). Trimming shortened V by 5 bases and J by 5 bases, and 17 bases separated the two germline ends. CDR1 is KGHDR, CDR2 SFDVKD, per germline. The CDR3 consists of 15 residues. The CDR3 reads CATSGGQTGHETQYF. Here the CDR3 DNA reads TGTGCCACCAGTGGAGGACAGACTGGGCATGAGACCCAGTACTTC.

The CDR3 sequence is CAWTPRQGRYSNQPQHF. Written as DNA, the CDR3 is TGTGCCTGGACCCCTCGGCAGGGGCGATATAGCAATCAGCCCCAGCATTTT. V gene TRBV30 combines with J gene TRBJ1-5, with D tentatively TRBD1 (6 bases). The V end was cut by 4 bases, the J end by 0 bases, with 19 bases between. The germline V gene has CDR1 GTSNPN and CDR2 SVGIG (reference sequence). This CDR3 spans 17 amino acids.

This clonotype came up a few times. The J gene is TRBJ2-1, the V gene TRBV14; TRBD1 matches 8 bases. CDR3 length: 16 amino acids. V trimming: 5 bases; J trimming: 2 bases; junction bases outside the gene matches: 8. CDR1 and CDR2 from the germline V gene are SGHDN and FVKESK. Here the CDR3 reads CASSVLQGAPYNEQFF. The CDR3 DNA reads TGTGCCAGCAGCGTCCTCCAGGGGGCACCCTACAATGAGCAGTTCTTC.

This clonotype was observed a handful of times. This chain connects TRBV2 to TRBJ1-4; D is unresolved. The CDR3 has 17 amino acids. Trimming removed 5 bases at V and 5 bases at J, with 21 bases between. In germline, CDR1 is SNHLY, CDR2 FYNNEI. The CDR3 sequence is CASSTISWASANEKLFF. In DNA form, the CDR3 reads TGTGCCAGCAGTACCATCAGTTGGGCCTCTGCCAATGAAAAACTGTTTTTT.

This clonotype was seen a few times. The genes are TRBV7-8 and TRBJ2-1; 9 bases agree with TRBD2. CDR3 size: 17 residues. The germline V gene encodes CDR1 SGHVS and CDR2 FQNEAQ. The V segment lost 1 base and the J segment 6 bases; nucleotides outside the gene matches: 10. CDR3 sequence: CASSLGLTSGDFNEQFF. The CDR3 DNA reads TGTGCCAGCAGCTTAGGCCTGACTAGCGGAGATTTCAATGAGCAGTTCTTC.

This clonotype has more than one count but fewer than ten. The CDR3 sequence is CAIRTLAKNIQYF. The CDR3 nucleotides read TGTGCCATCCGGACTTTAGCCAAAAACATTCAGTACTTC. The V call is TRBV2, the J call TRBJ2-4; D might be TRBD2 (5 bases). Trimming pared 10 bases from V and 0 bases from J, leaving 10 bases between. In germline, CDR1 is SNHLY, CDR2 FYNNEI. The CDR3 has 13 residues.

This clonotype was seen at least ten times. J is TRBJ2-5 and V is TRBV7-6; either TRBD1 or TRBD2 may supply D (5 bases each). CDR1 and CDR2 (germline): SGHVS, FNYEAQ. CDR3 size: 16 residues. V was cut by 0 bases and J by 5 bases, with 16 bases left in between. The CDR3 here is CASSLAYGESGETQYF. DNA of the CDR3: TGTGCCAGCAGCTTAGCATATGGGGAGTCAGGGGAGACCCAGTACTTC.

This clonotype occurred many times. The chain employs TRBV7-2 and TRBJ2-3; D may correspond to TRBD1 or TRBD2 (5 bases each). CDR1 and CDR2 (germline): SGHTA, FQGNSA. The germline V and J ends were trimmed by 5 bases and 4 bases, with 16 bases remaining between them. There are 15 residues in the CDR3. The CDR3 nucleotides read TGTGCCAGCAGCCCCCAAAGGGGAGTCGCAGATACGCAGTATTTT. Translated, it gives CASSPQRGVADTQYF.

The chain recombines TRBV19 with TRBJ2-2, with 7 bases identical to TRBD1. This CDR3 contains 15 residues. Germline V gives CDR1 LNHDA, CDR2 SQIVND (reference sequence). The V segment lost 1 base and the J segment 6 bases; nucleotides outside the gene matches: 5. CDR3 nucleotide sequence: TGTGCCAGTAGTATAGGGGACAGTATCGCCGGGGAGCTGTTTTTT. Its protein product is CASSIGDSIAGELFF.

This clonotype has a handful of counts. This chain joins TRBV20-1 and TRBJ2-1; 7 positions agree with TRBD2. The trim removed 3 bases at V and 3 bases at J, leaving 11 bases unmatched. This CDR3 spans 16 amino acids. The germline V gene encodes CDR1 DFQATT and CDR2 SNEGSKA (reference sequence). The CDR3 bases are TGCAGTGCTAGTATTCGGAGCGGGAAGTTCTACAATGAGCAGTTCTTC. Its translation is CSASIRSGKFYNEQFF.

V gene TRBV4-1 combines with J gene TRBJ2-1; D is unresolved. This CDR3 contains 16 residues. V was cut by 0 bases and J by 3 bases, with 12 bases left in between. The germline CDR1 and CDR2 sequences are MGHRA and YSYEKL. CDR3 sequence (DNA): TGCGCCAGCAGCCAAGATGTCCTGCAACGCTACAATGAGCAGTTCTTC. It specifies CASSQDVLQRYNEQFF.

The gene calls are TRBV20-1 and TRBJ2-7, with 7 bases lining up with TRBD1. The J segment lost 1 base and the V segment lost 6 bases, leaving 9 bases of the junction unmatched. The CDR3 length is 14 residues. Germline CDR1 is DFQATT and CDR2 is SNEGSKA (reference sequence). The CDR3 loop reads CSAIRQQGSYEQYF. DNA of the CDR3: TGCAGTGCCATCCGTCAACAGGGGTCCTACGAGCAGTACTTC.

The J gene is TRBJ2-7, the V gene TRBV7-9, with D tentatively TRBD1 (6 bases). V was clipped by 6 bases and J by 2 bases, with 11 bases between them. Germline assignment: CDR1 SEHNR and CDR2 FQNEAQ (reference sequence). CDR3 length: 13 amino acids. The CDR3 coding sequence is TGTGCCAGCAGTGAACAGGGACCCTACGAGCAGTACTTC. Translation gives CASSEQGPYEQYF.

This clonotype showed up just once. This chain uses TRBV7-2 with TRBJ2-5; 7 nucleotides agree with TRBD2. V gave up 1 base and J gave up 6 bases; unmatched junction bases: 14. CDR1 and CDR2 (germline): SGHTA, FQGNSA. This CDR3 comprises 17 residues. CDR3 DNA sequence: TGTGCCAGCAGCTTAGGAGTCGGGGGGACGGGGAGGAAGACCCAGTACTTC. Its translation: CASSLGVGGTGRKTQYF. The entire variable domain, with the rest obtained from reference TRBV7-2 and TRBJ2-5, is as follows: GAGVSQSPSNKVTEKGKDVELRCDPISGHTALYWYRQSLGQGLEFLIYFQGNSAPDKSGLPSDRFSAERTGGSVSTLTIQRTQQEDSAVYLCASSLGVGGTGRKTQYFGPGTRLLVL.

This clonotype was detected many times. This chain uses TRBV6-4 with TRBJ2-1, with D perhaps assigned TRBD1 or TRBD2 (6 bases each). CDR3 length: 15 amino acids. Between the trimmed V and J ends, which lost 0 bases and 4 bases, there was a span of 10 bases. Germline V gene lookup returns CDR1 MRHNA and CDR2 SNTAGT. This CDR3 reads CASSDSGGDYNEQFF. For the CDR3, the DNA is TGTGCCAGCAGTGACTCGGGGGGCGATTACAATGAGCAGTTCTTC.

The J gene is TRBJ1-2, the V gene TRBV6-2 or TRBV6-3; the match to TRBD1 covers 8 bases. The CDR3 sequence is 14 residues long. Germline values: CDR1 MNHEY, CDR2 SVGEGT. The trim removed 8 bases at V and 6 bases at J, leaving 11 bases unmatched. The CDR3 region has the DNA TGTGCCAGCCTAAACGACAGGGGCCGGGATGGCTACACCTTC. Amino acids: CASLNDRGRDGYTF.

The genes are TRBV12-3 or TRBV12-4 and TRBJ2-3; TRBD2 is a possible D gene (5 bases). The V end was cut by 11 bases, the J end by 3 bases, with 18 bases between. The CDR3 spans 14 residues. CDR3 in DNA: TGTGCCTCCGACCGGAGAGGCGGGACAGATACGCAGTATTTT. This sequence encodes CASDRRGGTDTQYF.

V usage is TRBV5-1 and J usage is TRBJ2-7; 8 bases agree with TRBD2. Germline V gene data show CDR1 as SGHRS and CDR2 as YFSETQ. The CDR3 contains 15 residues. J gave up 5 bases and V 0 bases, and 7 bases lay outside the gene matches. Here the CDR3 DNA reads TGCGCCAGCAGCTTGGACATCGGGACTAGGAACGAGCAGTACTTC. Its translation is CASSLDIGTRNEQYF.

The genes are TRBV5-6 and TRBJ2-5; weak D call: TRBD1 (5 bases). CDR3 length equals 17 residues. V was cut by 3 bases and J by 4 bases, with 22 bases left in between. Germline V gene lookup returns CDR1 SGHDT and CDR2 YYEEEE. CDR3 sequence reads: CASSWGLRASKGETQYF. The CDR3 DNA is TGTGCCAGCAGCTGGGGCCTCAGGGCCTCAAAAGGAGAGACCCAGTACTTC.

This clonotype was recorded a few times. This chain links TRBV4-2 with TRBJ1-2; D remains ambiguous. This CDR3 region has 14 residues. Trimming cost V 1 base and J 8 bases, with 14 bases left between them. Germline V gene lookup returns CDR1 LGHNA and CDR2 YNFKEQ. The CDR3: CASSQGSNKNGYTF. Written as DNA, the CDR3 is TGTGCCAGCAGCCAAGGGTCGAATAAGAACGGCTACACCTTC.

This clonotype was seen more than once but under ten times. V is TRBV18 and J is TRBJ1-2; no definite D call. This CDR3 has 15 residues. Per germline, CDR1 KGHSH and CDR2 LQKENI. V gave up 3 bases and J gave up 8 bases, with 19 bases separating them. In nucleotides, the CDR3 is TGTGCCAGCTCACCCCCTCGAGCTACCGGGCCGGGCTACACCTTC. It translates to CASSPPRATGPGYTF.

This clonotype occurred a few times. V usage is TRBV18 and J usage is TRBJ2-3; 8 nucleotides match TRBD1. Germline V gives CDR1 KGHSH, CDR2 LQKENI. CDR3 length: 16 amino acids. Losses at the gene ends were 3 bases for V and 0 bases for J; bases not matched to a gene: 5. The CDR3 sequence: CASSPGTGPSTDTQYF. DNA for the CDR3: TGTGCCAGCTCACCCGGGACAGGCCCTAGCACAGATACGCAGTATTTT. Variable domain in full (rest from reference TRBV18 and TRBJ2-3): NAGVMQNPRHLVRRRGQEARLRCSPMKGHSHVYWYRQLPEEGLKFMVYLQKENIIDESGMPKERFSAEFPKEGPSILRIQQVVRGDSAAYFCASSPGTGPSTDTQYFGPGTRLTVL.